The clone carrying this T cell receptor (beta chain) was recorded once. Its matching antigen is unknown. Clones were sequenced by immunoSEQ multiplex PCR, and TCRdb holds only the in-frame ones, with some missing. The data contain fewer than 85,000 clones, approximately 86% of them singletons. The sample originates from a study of OX40 agonist ivuxolimab in advanced cancers. Germline V gene lookup returns CDR1 LGHNA and CDR2 YSLEER. The V segment lost 1 base and the J segment 4 bases; nucleotides outside the gene matches: 3. The CDR3 loop spans 15 amino acids. Overall study results and limits: Some of the lowest clonal expansion was seen in partial responders at 0.1-3.0 mg/kg.

The sequencing used CD4+ or CD8+ T cells sorted from blood, collected in a trial of the OX40 agonist ivuxolimab. The V gene is TRBV4-3, the J gene TRBJ2-7; 11 positions match TRBD1. The source of this sequence is an adult with an advanced solid tumor such as melanoma, head and neck, liver or kidney cancer. CDR3 amino acids: CASSQAGQGAYEQYF. The CDR3 DNA reads TGCGCCAGCAGCCAAGCCGGACAGGGGGCTTACGAGCAGTACTTC.